The sequence of this T cell receptor (beta chain) was determined in a study of T cells in Graves' hyperthyroidism and ophthalmopathy. Study context: Peripheral blood was obtained at initial diagnosis, preceding any treatment.

Study-wide results and caveats: Classification by a 13 V-J model distinguished ophthalmopathy from stable hyperthyroidism.

As for this clonotype: Its matching antigen is unknown.

RNA transcripts provided the source from which TCR beta CDR3 regions were amplified. RT-PCR in the first round (using the HTBI primer set) targeted the TCR CDR3. Via MiXCR, TCRdb re-called the multiplex PCR reads, giving one row per CDR3 protein. The top ten hold roughly a sixth of the sample, which has 550,000 to 850,000 distinct CDR3 sequences, roughly a sixth seen once. Germline-derived CDR1 and CDR2 are GTSNPN and SVGIG (reference sequence). The V and J ends lost 0 bases and 3 bases, in that order; junction bases with no gene match: 6. This CDR3 is 15 amino acids long. Hyperthyroidism had been newly diagnosed in patients aged 18 to 65, and its duration was under 2 months.

Sequenced material: blood. The chain carries TRBV30 and TRBJ2-3, with TRBD2 matching 7 bases. The receptor comes from a woman aged 50 to 60 with Graves' hyperthyroidism that later progressed to Graves' ophthalmopathy. Here the CDR3 reads CAWSVTGEGTDTQYF. The CDR3, as DNA: TGTGCCTGGAGTGTGACGGGGGAGGGGACAGATACGCAGTATTTT.